This TCR beta chain is drawn from a study of control samples from healthy donors and cancer patients. Measured with immunoSEQ multiplex PCR; TCRdb has only the in-frame clones, and not every one. The sample yields under 150,000 clones, 80% to 90% seen once. This clone was seen only once. Between the trimmed V and J ends, which lost 5 bases and 4 bases, there was a span of 9 bases. This CDR3 contains 12 residues. Sequenced input: blood. The chain uses TRBV12-3 or TRBV12-4 and TRBJ2-7; D is perhaps TRBD2 (5 bases). The TCR was taken from a young woman in good health. The CDR3 DNA is TGTGCCAGCAGTCTTGGGAGTTACGAGCAGTACTTC. Translation: CASSLGSYEQYF.